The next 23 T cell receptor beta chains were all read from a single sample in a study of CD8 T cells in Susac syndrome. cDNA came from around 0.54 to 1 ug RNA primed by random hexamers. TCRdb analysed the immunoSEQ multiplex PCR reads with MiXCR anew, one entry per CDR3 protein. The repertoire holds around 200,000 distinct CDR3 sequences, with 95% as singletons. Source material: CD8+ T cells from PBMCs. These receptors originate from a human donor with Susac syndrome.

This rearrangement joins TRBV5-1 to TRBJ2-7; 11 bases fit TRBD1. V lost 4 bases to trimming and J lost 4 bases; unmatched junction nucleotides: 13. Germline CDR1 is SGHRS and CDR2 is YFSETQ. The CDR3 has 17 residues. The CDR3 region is CASSPGQGALDFYEQYF. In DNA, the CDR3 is TGCGCCAGCAGCCCAGGACAGGGGGCTTTGGATTTTTACGAGCAGTACTTC.

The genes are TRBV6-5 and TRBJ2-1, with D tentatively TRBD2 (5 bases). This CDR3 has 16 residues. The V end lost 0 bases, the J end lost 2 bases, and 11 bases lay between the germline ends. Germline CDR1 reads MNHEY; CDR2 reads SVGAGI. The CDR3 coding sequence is TGTGCCAGCAGTTACTCGGAGGACTTAACCTACAATGAGCAGTTCTTC. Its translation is CASSYSEDLTYNEQFF.

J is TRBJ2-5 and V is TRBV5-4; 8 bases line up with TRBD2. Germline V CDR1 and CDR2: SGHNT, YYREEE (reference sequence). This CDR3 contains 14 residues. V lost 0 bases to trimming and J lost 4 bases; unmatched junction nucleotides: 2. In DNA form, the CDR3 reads TGTGCCAGCAGCTTGGGAGCGGGAGTAGAGACCCAGTACTTC. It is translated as CASSLGAGVETQYF.

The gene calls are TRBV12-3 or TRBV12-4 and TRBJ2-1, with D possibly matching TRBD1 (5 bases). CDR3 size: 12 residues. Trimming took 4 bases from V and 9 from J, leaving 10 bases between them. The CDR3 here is CASSYQRGEQFF. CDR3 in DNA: TGTGCCAGCAGTTACCAAAGGGGTGAGCAGTTCTTC.

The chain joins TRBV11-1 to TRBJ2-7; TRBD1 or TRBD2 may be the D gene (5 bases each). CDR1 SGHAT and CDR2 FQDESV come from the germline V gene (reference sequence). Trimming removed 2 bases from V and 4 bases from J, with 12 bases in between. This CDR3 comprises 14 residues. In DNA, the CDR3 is TGTGCCAGCAGCTTAAGAAGGGGAGCTTACGAGCAGTACTTC. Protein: CASSLRRGAYEQYF.

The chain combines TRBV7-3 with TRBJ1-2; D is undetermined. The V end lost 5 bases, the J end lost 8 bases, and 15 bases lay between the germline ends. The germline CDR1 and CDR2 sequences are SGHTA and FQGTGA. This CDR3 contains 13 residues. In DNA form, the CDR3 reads TGTGCCAGCAGCCCCCACACTGACGGGGGCTACACCTTC. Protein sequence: CASSPHTDGGYTF.

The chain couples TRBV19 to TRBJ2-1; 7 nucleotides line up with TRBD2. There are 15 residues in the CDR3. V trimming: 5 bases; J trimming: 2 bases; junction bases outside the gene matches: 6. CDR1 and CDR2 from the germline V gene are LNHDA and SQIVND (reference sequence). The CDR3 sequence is CASSLTSVPYNEQFF. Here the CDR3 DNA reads TGTGCCAGTAGTCTTACTAGCGTCCCCTACAATGAGCAGTTCTTC.

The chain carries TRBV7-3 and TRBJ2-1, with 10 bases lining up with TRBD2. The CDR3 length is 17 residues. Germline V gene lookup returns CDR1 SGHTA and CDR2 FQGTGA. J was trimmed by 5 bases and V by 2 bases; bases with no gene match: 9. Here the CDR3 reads CASSLPYLAGGNNEQFF. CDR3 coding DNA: TGTGCCAGCAGCTTACCTTATTTAGCGGGAGGAAACAATGAGCAGTTCTTC. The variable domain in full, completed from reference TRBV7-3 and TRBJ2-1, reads GAGVSQTPSNKVTEKGKYVELRCDPISGHTALYWYRQSLGQGPEFLIYFQGTGAADDSGLPNDRFFAVRPEGSVSTLKIQRTERGDSAVYLCASSLPYLAGGNNEQFFGPGTRLTVL.

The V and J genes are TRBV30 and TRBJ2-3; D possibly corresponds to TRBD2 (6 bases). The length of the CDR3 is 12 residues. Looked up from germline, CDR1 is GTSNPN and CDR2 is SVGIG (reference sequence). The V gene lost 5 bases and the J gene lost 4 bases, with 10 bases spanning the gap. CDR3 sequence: CAWGSGADTQYF. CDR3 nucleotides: TGTGCCTGGGGCTCGGGGGCAGATACGCAGTATTTT.

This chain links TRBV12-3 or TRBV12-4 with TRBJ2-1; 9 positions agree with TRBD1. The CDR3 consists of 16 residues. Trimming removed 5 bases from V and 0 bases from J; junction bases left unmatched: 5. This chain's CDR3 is CASSLRTGVSYNEQFF. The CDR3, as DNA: TGTGCCAGCAGTCTAAGGACAGGGGTCTCCTACAATGAGCAGTTCTTC.

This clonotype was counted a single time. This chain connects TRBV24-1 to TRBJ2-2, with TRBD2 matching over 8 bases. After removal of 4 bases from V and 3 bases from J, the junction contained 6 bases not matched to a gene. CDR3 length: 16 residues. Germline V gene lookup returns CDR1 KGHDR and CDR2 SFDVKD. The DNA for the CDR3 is TGTGCCACCAGTGAAGCGGGAGAGTCGCACACCGGGGAGCTGTTTTTT. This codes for CATSEAGESHTGELFF.

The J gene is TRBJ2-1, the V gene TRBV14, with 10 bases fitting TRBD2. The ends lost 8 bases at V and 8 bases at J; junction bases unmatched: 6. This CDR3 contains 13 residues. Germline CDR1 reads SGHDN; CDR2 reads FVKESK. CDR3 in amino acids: CASGASGGYEQFF. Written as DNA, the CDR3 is TGTGCCAGCGGGGCTAGCGGGGGATATGAGCAGTTCTTC. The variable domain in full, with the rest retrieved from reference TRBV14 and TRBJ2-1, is EAGVTQFPSHSVIEKGQTVTLRCDPISGHDNLYWYRRVMGKEIKFLLHFVKESKQDESGMPNNRFLAERTGGTYSTLKVQPAELEDSGVYFCASGASGGYEQFFGPGTRLTVL.

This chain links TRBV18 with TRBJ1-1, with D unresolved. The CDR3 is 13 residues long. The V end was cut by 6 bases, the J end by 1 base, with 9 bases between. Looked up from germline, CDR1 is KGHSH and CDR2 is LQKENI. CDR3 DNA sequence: TGTGCCAGCTCCTCTAGTGGGAACACTGAAGCTTTCTTT. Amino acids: CASSSSGNTEAFF.

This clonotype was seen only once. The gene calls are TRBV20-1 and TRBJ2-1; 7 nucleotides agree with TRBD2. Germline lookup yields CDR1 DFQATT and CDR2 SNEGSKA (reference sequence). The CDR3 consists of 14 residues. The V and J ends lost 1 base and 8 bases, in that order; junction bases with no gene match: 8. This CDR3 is CSARAGGRSDEQFF. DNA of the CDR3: TGCAGTGCTAGAGCTGGCGGGAGATCGGATGAGCAGTTCTTC.

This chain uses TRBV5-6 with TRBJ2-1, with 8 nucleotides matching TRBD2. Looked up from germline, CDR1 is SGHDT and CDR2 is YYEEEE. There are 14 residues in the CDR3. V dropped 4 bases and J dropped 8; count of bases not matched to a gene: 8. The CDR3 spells CASSPSGRSDEQFF. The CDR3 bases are TGTGCCAGCAGCCCGAGCGGGAGAAGCGATGAGCAGTTCTTC.

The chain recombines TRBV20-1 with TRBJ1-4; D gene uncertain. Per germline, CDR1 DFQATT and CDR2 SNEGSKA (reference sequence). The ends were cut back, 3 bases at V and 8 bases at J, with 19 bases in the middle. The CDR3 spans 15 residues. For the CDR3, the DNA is TGCAGTGCTAGTGCCGTCGGCAGGAACGGAGAAAAACTGTTTTTT. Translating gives CSASAVGRNGEKLFF.

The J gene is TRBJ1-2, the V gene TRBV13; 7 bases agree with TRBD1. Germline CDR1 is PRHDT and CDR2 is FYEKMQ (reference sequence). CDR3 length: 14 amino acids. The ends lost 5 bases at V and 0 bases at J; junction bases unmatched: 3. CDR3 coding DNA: TGTGCCAGCAGCACAGGGACAGCTAACTATGGCTACACCTTC. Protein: CASSTGTANYGYTF.

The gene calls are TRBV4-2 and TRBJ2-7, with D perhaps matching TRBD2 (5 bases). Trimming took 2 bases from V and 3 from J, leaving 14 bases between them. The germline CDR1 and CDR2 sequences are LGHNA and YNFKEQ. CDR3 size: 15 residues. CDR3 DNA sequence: TGTGCCAGCAGCCAAACCCTGGACTCATACTACGAGCAGTACTTC. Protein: CASSQTLDSYYEQYF.

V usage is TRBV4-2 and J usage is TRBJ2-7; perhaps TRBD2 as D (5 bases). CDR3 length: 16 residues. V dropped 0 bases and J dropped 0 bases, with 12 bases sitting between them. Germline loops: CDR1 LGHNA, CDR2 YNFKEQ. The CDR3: CASSQEVNGISYEQYF. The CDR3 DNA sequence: TGTGCCAGCAGCCAAGAAGTGAACGGGATCTCCTACGAGCAGTACTTC.

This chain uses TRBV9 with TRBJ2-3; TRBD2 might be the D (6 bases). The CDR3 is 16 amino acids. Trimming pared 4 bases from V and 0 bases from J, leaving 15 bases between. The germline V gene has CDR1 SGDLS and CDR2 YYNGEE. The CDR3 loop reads CASSQGDGGSTDTQYF. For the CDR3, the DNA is TGTGCCAGCAGCCAAGGGGACGGGGGTAGCACAGATACGCAGTATTTT.

CDR3 sequence: CASSQDRGNTEAFF. The CDR3 region has the DNA TGTGCCAGCAGCCAAGATCGAGGGAACACTGAAGCTTTCTTT. This rearrangement joins TRBV4-2 to TRBJ1-1, with no clear D. CDR3 size: 14 residues. Germline V CDR1 and CDR2: LGHNA, YNFKEQ. V gave up 0 bases and J gave up 1 base, with 6 bases separating them.

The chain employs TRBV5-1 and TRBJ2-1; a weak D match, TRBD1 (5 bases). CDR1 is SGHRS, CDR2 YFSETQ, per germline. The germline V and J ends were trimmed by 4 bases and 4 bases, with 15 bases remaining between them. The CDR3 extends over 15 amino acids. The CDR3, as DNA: TGCGCCAGCAGCGATGGGGCAGGGAAGTACAATGAGCAGTTCTTC. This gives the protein CASSDGAGKYNEQFF.

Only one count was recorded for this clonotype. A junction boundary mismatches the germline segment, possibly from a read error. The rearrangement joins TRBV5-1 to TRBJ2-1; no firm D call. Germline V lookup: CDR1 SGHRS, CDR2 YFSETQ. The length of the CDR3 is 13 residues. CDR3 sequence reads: CASSFTSYDEQFF. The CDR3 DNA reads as TGCGCCAGCAGCTTTACGTCCTACGATGAGCAGTTCTTC.